This TCR beta chain comes out of a study of shared clonotypes between healthy human individuals. Study-wide context: Used for every donor were three CD4 naive, three CD4 memory, two CD8 naive and one CD8 memory plate. Study results and caveats: Some naive CD4 clonotypes, roughly 4.7%, turned up in common across several donors.

This clone has a single count. The antigen remains unidentified. J lost 3 bases, V lost 2 bases, and 5 bases had no gene match. Germline assignment: CDR1 ENHRY and CDR2 SYGVKD. The CDR3 is 15 amino acids. Terminally differentiated effector memory CD45RA+ cells were excluded from the naive CD8 cells, which were CD45RO-negative and positively selected for CCR7. A deep-level run was used for the assay. The table came from immunoSEQ multiplex PCR; TCRdb's copy has only in-frame clones and leaves some out. Of some 2 million clones in the sample, approximately 94% were seen once. This chain connects TRBV10-3 to TRBJ2-5; the match to TRBD2 covers 8 bases. The sample comprised naive CD8+ T cells sorted from blood. The receptor was derived from a young man in good health. CDR3 in DNA: TGTGCCATCAGTGAGCCGACTAGCGTGAAAGAGACCCAGTACTTC. It specifies CAISEPTSVKETQYF.